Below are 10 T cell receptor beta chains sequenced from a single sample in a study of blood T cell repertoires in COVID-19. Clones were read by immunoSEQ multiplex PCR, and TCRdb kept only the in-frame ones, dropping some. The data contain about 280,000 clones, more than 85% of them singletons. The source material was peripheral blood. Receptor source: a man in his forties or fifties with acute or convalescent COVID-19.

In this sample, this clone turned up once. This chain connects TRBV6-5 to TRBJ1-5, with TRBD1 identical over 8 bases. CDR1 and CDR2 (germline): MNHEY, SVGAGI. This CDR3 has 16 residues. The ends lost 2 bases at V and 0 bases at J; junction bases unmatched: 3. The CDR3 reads CASSYPTGDSNQPQHF. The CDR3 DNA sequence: TGTGCCAGCAGTTACCCGACAGGGGATAGCAATCAGCCCCAGCATTTT.

This chain's CDR3 is CASSRTGDYGYTF. The CDR3 DNA sequence: TGTGCCAGCAGCCGGACAGGGGACTATGGCTACACCTTC. The V and J genes are TRBV3-1 (or the pseudogene TRBV3-2) and TRBJ1-2; 9 positions agree with TRBD1. Germline values: CDR1 LGHDT, CDR2 YNNKEL (reference sequence). The length of the CDR3 is 13 residues. V lost 4 bases and J lost 3; bases outside the gene matches: 0.

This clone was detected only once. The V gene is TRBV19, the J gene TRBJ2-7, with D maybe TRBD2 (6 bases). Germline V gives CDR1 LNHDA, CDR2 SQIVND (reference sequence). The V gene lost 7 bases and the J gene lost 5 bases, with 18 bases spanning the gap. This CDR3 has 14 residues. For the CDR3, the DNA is TGTGCCAGTACCCTAAAGGACGGGAGAAACGAGCAGTACTTC. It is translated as CASTLKDGRNEQYF.

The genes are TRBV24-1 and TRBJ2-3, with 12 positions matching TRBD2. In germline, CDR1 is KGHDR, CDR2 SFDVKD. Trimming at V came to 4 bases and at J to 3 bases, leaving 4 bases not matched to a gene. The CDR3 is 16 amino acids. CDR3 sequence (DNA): TGTGCCACCAGTGACGGACTAGCGGGGTCTACAGATACGCAGTATTTT. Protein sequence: CATSDGLAGSTDTQYF.

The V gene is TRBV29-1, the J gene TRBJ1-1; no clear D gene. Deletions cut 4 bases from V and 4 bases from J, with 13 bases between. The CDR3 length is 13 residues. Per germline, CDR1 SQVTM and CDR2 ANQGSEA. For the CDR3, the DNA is TGCAGCGTTGCCGGGATTTACGGCACTGAAGCTTTCTTT. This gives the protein CSVAGIYGTEAFF.

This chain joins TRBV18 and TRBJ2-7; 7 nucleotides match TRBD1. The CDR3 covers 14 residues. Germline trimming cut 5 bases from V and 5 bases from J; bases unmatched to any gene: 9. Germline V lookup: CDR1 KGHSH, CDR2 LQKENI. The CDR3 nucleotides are TGTGCCAGCTCAACTCTTGACAGGGCCGACGAGCAGTACTTC. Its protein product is CASSTLDRADEQYF.

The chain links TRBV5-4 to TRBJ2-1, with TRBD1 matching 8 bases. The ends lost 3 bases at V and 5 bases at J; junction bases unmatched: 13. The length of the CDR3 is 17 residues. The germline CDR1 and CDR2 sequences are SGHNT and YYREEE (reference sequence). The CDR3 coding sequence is TGTGCCAGCAGCTATAGACAGGGGTTGGGTATGGACAATGAGCAGTTCTTC. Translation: CASSYRQGLGMDNEQFF.

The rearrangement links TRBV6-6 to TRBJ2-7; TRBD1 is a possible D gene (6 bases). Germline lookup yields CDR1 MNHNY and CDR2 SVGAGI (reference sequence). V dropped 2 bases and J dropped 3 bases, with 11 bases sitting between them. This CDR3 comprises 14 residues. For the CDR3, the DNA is TGTGCCAGCAGTTACCTACAGGGTTTCTACGAGCAGTACTTC. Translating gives CASSYLQGFYEQYF.

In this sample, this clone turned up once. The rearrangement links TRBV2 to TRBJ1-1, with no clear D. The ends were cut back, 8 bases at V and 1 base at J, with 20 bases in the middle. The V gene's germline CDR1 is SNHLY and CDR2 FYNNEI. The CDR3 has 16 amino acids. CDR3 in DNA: TGTGCCAGCGGTACAGATCTCGCTCTATGGAACACTGAAGCTTTCTTT. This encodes CASGTDLALWNTEAFF.

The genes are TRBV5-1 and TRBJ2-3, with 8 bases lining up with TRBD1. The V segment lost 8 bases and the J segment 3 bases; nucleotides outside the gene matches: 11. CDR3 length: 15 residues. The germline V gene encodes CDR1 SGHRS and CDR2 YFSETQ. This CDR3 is CASRSQGAATDTQYF. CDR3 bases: TGCGCCAGTAGAAGCCAGGGGGCAGCGACAGATACGCAGTATTTT.